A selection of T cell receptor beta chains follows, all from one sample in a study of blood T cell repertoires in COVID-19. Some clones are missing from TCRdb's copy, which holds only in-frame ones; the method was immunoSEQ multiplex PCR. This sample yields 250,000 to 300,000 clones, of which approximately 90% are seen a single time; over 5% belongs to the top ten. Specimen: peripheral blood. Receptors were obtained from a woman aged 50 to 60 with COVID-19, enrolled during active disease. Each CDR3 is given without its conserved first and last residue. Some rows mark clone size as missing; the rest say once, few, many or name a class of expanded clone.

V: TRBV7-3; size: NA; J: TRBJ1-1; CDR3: ASSLIGVTEAF
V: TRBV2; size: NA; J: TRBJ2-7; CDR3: ASSISYEQY
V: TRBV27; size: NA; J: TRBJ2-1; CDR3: ASSAGTVGNEQF
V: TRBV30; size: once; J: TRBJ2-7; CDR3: AWTRGQGAYEQY
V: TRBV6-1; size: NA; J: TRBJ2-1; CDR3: ASRQTRDRGHEQF
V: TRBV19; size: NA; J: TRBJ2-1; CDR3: ASSTPTGGDEQF
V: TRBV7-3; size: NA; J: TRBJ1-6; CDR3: ASSLRQVSSYNSPLH
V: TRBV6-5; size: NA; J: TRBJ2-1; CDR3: ASKWRESSYNEQF
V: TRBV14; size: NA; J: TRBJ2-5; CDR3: ASSQGGTAQETQY
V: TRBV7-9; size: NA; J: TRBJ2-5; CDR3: ASSPLAGGGETQY
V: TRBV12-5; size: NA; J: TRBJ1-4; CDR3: ASGTGTGQEKLF
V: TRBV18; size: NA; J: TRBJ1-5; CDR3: ASSQLDQPQH
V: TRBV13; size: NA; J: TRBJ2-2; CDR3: ASSLESGSSGTGELF
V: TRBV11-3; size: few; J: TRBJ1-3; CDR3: ASSSHSQGAAGNTIY
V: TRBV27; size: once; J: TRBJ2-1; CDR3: ASSGTSGLSSYNEQF
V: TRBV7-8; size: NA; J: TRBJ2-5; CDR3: ASSLTLGIAGGSQETQY
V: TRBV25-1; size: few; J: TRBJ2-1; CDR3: ASSGWTSGTYNEQF
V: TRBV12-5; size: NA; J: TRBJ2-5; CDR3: ASGGGKETQY
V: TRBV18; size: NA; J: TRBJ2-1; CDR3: ASSPATSGSNEQF
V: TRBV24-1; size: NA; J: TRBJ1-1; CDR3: ATSDSRQGNTEAF
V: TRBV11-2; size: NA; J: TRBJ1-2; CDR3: ASSPLNSGDYGYT
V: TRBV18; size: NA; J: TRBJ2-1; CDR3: ASSPETESEQF
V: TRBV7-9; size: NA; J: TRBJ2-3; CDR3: ASSLVRRTGGTDTQY
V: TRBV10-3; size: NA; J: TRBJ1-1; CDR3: AISQTGGDTEAF
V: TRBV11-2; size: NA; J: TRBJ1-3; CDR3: ASSLDWQGSGNTIY
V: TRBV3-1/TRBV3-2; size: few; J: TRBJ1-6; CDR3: ASSQRGPVLSPLH
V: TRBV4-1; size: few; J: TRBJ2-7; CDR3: ASSLKQGPGAYEQY
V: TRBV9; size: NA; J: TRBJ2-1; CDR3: ASSAQVEQF
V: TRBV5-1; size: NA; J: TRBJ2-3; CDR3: ASSPVGGRVADTQY
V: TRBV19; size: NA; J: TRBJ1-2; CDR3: ASRKGQGYGYT
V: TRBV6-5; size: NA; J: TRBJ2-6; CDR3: ASRDSSGANVLT
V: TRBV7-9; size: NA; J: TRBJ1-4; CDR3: ASSLARGLGEKLF
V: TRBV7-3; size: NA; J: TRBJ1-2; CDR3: ASSLGGFGYT
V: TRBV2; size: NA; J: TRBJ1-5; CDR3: ASQVGGPNQPQH
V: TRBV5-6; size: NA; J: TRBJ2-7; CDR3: ASSSFRTGGSEQY